The rows below give T cell receptor beta chains drawn from one sample of a study of shared clonotypes between healthy human individuals. Generated by immunoSEQ multiplex PCR, the TCRdb table keeps only in-frame clones and is missing some. The data hold more than 2,000,000 clones, with more than 85% observed a single time. The specimen sequenced was naive CD4+ T cells from PBMCs. The receptors were sampled from a man younger than 35 in good health. Some clones in this sample may be carry-over from other donors' samples. Each CDR3 is given with its conserved first and last residue. D genes are given only for firm matches. Some rows mark clone size as missing; the rest say once, few, many or name a class of expanded clone.

size	V	D	J	CDR3	DNA
.	TRBV2	.	TRBJ1-2	CASSDDYGYTF	TGTGCCAGCAGTGACGACTATGGCTACACCTTC
.	TRBV11-3	.	TRBJ2-2	CASRLGAGELFF	TGTGCCAGCCGCCTGGGGGCCGGGGAGCTGTTTTTT
.	TRBV27	TRBD1	TRBJ1-2	CASTAGQGFGGYTF	TGTGCCAGCACCGCCGGACAGGGTTTTGGAGGCTACACCTTC
.	TRBV15	.	TRBJ1-4	CATSRPPPSYNEKLFF	TGTGCCACCAGCAGACCTCCTCCCTCGTATAATGAAAAACTGTTTTTT
.	TRBV28	.	TRBJ1-1	CASSNIDNTEAFF	TGTGCCAGCAGTAATATCGATAACACTGAAGCTTTCTTT
.	TRBV27	TRBD1	TRBJ2-7	CAIESQTRDRAYEQYF	TGTGCCATAGAATCCCAGACCCGGGACAGGGCCTACGAGCAGTACTTC
.	TRBV28	TRBD2	TRBJ2-3	CASRLAGGTQYF	TGTGCCAGCAGACTAGCGGGAGGTACGCAGTATTTT
.	TRBV9	TRBD2	TRBJ2-3	CASSVLGLADLTDTQYF	TGTGCCAGCAGCGTACTGGGACTAGCGGATCTCACAGATACGCAGTATTTT
.	TRBV19	TRBD1	TRBJ1-2	CASSSQGALYRFGYGYTF	TGTGCCAGTAGTAGTCAGGGGGCGCTTTACCGTTTCGGCTATGGCTACACCTTC
.	TRBV6-5	.	TRBJ1-2	CASSYLQGYGYTF	TGTGCCAGCAGTTATTTACAGGGTTATGGCTACACCTTC
.	TRBV18	.	TRBJ2-3	CASSPEQTDTQYF	TGTGCCAGCTCACCAGAGCAGACAGATACGCAGTATTTT
.	TRBV2	.	TRBJ2-1	CASSGGRLREQFF	TGTGCCAGCAGCGGCGGAAGGCTTCGGGAGCAGTTCTTC
.	TRBV5-1	.	TRBJ1-1	CASSLGSFRQNMNTEAFF	TGCGCCAGCAGCTTGGGTTCATTCAGACAGAACATGAACACTGAAGCTTTCTTT
few	TRBV28	.	TRBJ1-4	CASSFYRATNEKLFF	TGTGCCAGCAGTTTTTACAGAGCAACTAATGAAAAACTGTTTTTT
.	TRBV30	.	TRBJ2-1	CAWTGTYNEQFF	TGTGCCTGGACAGGGACCTACAATGAGCAGTTCTTC
.	TRBV27	.	TRBJ1-1	CASSSTDFWSGTTGEAFF	TGTGCCAGCAGTTCCACGGATTTCTGGTCAGGGACGACCGGTGAAGCTTTCTTT
.	TRBV5-1	.	TRBJ1-4	CASSWATNEKLFF	TGCGCCAGCAGCTGGGCAACTAATGAAAAACTGTTTTTT
.	TRBV9	.	TRBJ1-5	CASSVQEDQPQHF	TGTGCCAGCAGCGTTCAGGAGGATCAGCCCCAGCATTTT
.	TRBV11-2	.	TRBJ2-1	CASGGGPLIYNEQFF	TGTGCCAGCGGGGGCGGACCTTTAATCTACAATGAGCAGTTCTTC
.	TRBV2	TRBD1	TRBJ2-2	CASRPRTGGLTGELFF	TGTGCCAGCAGACCTCGGACAGGGGGGCTCACCGGGGAGCTGTTTTTT
.	TRBV6-6	TRBD1	TRBJ1-5	CASSTTSDRGYQPQHF	TGTGCCAGCAGCACGACATCGGACAGGGGGTATCAGCCCCAGCATTTT
.	TRBV15	TRBD2	TRBJ2-1	CATSRTSGSLGDEQFF	TGTGCCACCAGCAGGACTAGCGGGTCCCTCGGCGATGAGCAGTTCTTC
.	TRBV6-1	.	TRBJ2-6	CASSVVDGANVLTF	TGTGCCAGCAGTGTGGTTGACGGGGCCAACGTCCTGACTTTC
once	TRBV6-6	.	TRBJ1-5	CASRNSRAVPPQHF	TGTGCCAGCAGAAACTCCCGGGCAGTCCCACCCCAGCATTTT
.	TRBV5-1	TRBD1	TRBJ2-7	CASSPRTGQGANEQYF	TGCGCCAGCAGCCCGAGGACGGGACAGGGGGCGAACGAGCAGTACTTC
.	TRBV30	.	TRBJ1-4	CAWSPARNEKLFF	TGTGCCTGGTCTCCCGCTCGGAATGAAAAACTGTTTTTT
.	TRBV18	.	TRBJ2-7	CASNRDISYEQYF	TGTGCCTCAAACCGGGACATCAGCTACGAGCAGTACTTC
.	TRBV28	.	TRBJ2-7	CASSQLAGSRYEQYF	TGTGCCAGCAGCCAGCTGGCCGGGAGCAGGTACGAGCAGTACTTC
.	TRBV2	.	TRBJ2-3	CASSERQGGGTDTQYF	TGTGCCAGCAGTGAAAGGCAGGGCGGGGGCACAGATACGCAGTATTTT
.	TRBV2	TRBD1	TRBJ1-1	CASGGDSYTEAFF	TGTGCCAGCGGAGGGGACAGTTACACTGAAGCTTTCTTT
once	TRBV30	TRBD1	TRBJ2-2	CAWSVHGLWDSANTGELFF	TGTGCCTGGAGTGTACACGGGTTATGGGACAGCGCGAACACCGGGGAGCTGTTTTTT
.	TRBV6-6	.	TRBJ2-7	CASSSSQAGLLDEQYF	TGTGCCAGCAGTTCCTCCCAGGCGGGACTTTTAGACGAGCAGTACTTC
.	TRBV30	.	TRBJ1-5	CAWRAWGLLENQPQHF	TGTGCCTGGAGGGCCTGGGGGCTACTGGAGAATCAGCCCCAGCATTTT
.	TRBV5-1	.	TRBJ2-1	CASSGDQSYNEQFF	TGCGCCAGCAGCGGGGACCAGTCCTACAATGAGCAGTTCTTC
once	TRBV29-1	.	TRBJ2-5	CSVATGQETQYF	TGCAGCGTTGCCACGGGCCAAGAGACCCAGTACTTC
.	TRBV5-4	TRBD2	TRBJ2-7	CASSPGLAGSGYEQYF	TGTGCCAGCAGCCCCGGACTAGCGGGATCGGGCTACGAGCAGTACTTC
.	TRBV27	.	TRBJ2-1	CASSFPRTAANNEQFF	TGTGCCAGCAGTTTCCCTCGGACGGCAGCAAACAATGAGCAGTTCTTC
.	TRBV19	.	TRBJ2-3	CASSMTVSTDTQYF	TGTGCCAGTAGTATGACAGTGTCCACAGATACGCAGTATTTT
.	TRBV6-5	TRBD2	TRBJ2-1	CASTSGLAPFF	TGTGCCAGCACCTCGGGACTAGCGCCGTTCTTC
.	TRBV7-8	TRBD2	TRBJ2-5	CASSSRLAAYQETQYF	TGTGCCAGCAGCTCCCGACTAGCGGCGTACCAAGAGACCCAGTACTTC
.	TRBV4-1	.	TRBJ2-3	CASSQDRRTPRGTDTQYF	TGCGCCAGCAGCCAAGATCGGAGGACCCCCCGAGGCACAGATACGCAGTATTTT
.	TRBV9	.	TRBJ2-5	CASSGQDRETQYF	TGTGCCAGCAGCGGACAGGACCGGGAGACCCAGTACTTC
.	TRBV18	TRBD1	TRBJ1-1	CASSPSGGWNTEAFF	TGTGCCAGCTCACCCTCAGGGGGTTGGAACACTGAAGCTTTCTTT
.	TRBV5-4	TRBD2	TRBJ2-7	CASSTLAGGTTYEQYF	TGTGCCAGCAGCACATTAGCGGGAGGGACGACCTACGAGCAGTACTTC
.	TRBV18	.	TRBJ1-5	CASSPAPRSSNQPQHF	TGTGCCAGCTCACCGGCCCCCAGAAGTAGCAATCAGCCCCAGCATTTT